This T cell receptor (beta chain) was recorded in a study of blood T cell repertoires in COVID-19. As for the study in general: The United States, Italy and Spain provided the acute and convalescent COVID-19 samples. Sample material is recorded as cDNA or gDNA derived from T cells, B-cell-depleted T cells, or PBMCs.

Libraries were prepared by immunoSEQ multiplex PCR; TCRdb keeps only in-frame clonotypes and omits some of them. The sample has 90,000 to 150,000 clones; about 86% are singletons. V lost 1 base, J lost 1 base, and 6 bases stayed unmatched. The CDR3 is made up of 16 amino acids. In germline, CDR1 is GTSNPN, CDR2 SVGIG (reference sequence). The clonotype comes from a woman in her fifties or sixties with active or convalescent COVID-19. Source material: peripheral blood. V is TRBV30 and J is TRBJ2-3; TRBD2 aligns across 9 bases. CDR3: CAWSGSGRWGTDTQYF. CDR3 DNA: TGTGCCTGGAGTGGTAGCGGGAGATGGGGCACAGATACGCAGTATTTT.